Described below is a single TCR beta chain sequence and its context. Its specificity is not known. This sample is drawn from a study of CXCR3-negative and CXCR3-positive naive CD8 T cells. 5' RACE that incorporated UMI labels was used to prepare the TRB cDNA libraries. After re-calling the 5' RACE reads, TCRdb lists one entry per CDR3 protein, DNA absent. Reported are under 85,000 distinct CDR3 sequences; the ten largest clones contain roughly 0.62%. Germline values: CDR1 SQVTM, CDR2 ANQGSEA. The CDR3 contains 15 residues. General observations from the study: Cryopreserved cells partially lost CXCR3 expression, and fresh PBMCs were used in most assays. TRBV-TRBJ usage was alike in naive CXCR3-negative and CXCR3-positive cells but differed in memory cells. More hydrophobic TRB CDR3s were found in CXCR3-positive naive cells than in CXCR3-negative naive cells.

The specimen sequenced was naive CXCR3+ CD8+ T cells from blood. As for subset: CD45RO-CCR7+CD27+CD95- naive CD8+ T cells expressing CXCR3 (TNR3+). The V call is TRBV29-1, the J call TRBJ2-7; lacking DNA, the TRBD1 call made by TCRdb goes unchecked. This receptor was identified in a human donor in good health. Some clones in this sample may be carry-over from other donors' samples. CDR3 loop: CSVVGTGASSYEQYF.